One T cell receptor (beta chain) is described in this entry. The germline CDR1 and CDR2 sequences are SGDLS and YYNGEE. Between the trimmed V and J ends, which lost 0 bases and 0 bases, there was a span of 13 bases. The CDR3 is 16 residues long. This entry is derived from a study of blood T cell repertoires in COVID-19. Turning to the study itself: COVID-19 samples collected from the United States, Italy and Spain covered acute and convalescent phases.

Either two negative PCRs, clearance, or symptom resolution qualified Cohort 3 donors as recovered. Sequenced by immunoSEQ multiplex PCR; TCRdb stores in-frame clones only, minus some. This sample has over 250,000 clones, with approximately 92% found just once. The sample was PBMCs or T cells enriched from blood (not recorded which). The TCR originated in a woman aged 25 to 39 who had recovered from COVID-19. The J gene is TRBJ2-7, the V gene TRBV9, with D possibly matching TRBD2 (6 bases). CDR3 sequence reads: CASSVGGSGHSYEQYF. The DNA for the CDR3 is TGTGCCAGCAGCGTAGGAGGGAGCGGGCACTCCTACGAGCAGTACTTC. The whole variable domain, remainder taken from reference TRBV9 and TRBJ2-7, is DSGVTQTPKHLITATGQRVTLRCSPRSGDLSVYWYQQSLDQGLQFLIQYYNGEERAKGNILERFSAQQFPDLHSELNLSSLELGDSALYFCASSVGGSGHSYEQYFGPGTRLTVT.